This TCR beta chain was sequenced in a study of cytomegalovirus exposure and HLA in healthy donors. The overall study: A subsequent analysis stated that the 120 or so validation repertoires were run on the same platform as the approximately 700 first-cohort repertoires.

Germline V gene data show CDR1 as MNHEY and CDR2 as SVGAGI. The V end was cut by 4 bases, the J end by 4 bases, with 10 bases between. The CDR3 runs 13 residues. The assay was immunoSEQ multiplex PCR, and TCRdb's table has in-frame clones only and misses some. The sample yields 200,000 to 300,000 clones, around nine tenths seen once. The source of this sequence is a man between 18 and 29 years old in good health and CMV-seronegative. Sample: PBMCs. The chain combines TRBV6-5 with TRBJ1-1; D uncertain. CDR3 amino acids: CASSLDLGTEAFF. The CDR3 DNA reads TGTGCCAGCAGTTTGGACTTGGGCACTGAAGCTTTCTTT.